This TCR beta chain was recovered during a study of metastatic and nonmetastatic thyroid tumors. MiXCR re-clonotyped the PCR reads for TCRdb. The sample includes about 7,800 clones, around 30% of them seen just once. Thyroid surgery took place with no prior treatment in any patient. The V and J ends lost 6 bases and 6 bases, in that order; junction bases with no gene match: 7. The CDR3 extends over 13 amino acids. Findings and limits, study-wide: Significantly higher TCR beta diversity was reportedly seen in malignant thyroid tumors than benign nodules, in blood and tumor.

This clone has just a few counts. Its antigen is not identified. Sequences were obtained from adjacent normal tissue. The V gene is TRBV12-3 or TRBV12-4, the J gene TRBJ2-7, with 8 bases aligning to TRBD2. The receptor was isolated from a female donor with papillary thyroid cancer or a benign thyroid nodule (not recorded which). Some clones in this sample may be carry-over from other donors' samples. Here the CDR3 reads CASSRGLAFEQYF. CDR3 nucleotide sequence: TGTGCCAGCAGCCGAGGACTAGCATTCGAGCAGTACTTC.